The 20 T cell receptor beta chains below all came from one sample that was sequenced in a study of T cells in Graves' hyperthyroidism and ophthalmopathy. It was RNA transcripts that yielded the amplified TCR beta CDR3 regions. HTBI primers were the set used in a first-round RT-PCR of the TCR CDR3. MiXCR, run by TCRdb on the multiplex PCR reads, gives a single entry per CDR3 protein. Counted here are 150,000 to 200,000 distinct CDR3 sequences, less than 10% occurring once; the ten biggest clones make up about 20%. The sample comprised blood. Every receptor here comes from a woman aged 18-30 years with Graves' hyperthyroidism that later progressed to Graves' ophthalmopathy.

This clonotype showed up many times. The J gene is TRBJ2-6, the V gene TRBV29-1; D is uncertain. Germline V gene data show CDR1 as SQVTM and CDR2 as ANQGSEA. Trimming cost V 5 bases and J 0 bases, with 5 bases left between them. This CDR3 is 13 amino acids long. The CDR3 DNA reads as TGCAGCGTTTTCCCCTCTGGGGCCAACGTCCTGACTTTC. Its protein is CSVFPSGANVLTF.

At least ten counts were recorded for this clonotype. The chain combines TRBV27 with TRBJ1-4; TRBD1 aligns across 7 bases. Germline lookup yields CDR1 MNHEY and CDR2 SMNVEV (reference sequence). The trim removed 5 bases at V and 4 bases at J, leaving 4 bases unmatched. This CDR3 is 14 amino acids long. CDR3: CASSLGQNNEKLFF. The CDR3 DNA follows: TGTGCCAGCAGTCTGGGACAGAATAATGAAAAACTGTTTTTT.

This clonotype was detected many times. The chain has TRBV13 and TRBJ2-5, with D possibly being TRBD2 (6 bases). The germline CDR1 and CDR2 sequences are PRHDT and FYEKMQ (reference sequence). This CDR3 contains 12 residues. V was trimmed by 5 bases and J by 6 bases, leaving 10 bases between them. The CDR3 DNA sequence: TGTGCCAGCAGCCCGGACTACAAGACCCAGTACTTC. Translating gives CASSPDYKTQYF.

This clonotype was counted at least ten times. The chain links TRBV25-1 to TRBJ2-2; D perhaps matches TRBD1 (5 bases). The length of the CDR3 is 13 residues. With 3 bases removed from V and 3 bases from J, the gap between germline ends came to 5 bases. CDR1 is MGHDK and CDR2 is SYGVNS in the germline V gene. CDR3 in amino acids: CASSDRDTGELFF. DNA for the CDR3: TGTGCCAGCAGTGACAGGGACACCGGGGAGCTGTTTTTT.

This clonotype was counted ten times or more. The chain joins TRBV28 to TRBJ2-6, with 9 positions matching TRBD1. V gave up 6 bases and J gave up 7 bases; unmatched junction bases: 10. This CDR3 is built from 16 residues. Looked up from germline, CDR1 is MDHEN and CDR2 is SYDVKM. CDR3 in DNA: TGTGCCAGCAGCTCCAAGGACAGGGGATTCGCCAACGTCCTGACTTTC. Translated: CASSSKDRGFANVLTF.

V and J are TRBV4-2 and TRBJ2-1; 9 bases fit TRBD2. Germline trimming cut 0 bases from V and 3 bases from J; bases unmatched to any gene: 9. The CDR3 runs to 18 residues. The V gene's germline CDR1 is LGHNA and CDR2 YNFKEQ. CDR3 nucleotides: TGTGCCAGCAGCCAAGAAAATAGCGGGGGCCTCCTCTACAATGAGCAGTTCTTC. Translating gives CASSQENSGGLLYNEQFF.

This clonotype has at least ten counts. CDR3 DNA: TGTGCCAGCAGCTTAAGAGGTCAGCGGACGGAGACCCAGTACTTC. Its translation: CASSLRGQRTETQYF. V gene TRBV7-3 combines with J gene TRBJ2-5; D is possibly TRBD2 (5 bases). With 1 base removed from V and 5 bases from J, the gap between germline ends came to 14 bases. This CDR3 has 15 amino acids. Germline CDR1 reads SGHTA; CDR2 reads FQGTGA.

This clonotype appeared a single time. This CDR3 is missing its conserved last phenylalanine or tryptophan, likely due to a read error. J is TRBJ1-5 and V is TRBV20-1, with a tentative D call TRBD1 (5 bases). The germline V gene has CDR1 DFQATT and CDR2 SNEGSKA (reference sequence). The CDR3 spans 15 residues. Between the trimmed V and J ends, which lost 3 bases and 0 bases, there was a span of 12 bases. CDR3: CSASTREYSNQPQHL. CDR3 nucleotide sequence: TGCAGTGCTAGTACCAGGGAATATAGCAATCAGCCCCAGCATCTT.

This clonotype was observed at least ten times. This rearrangement joins TRBV18 to TRBJ2-1; 8 bases map to TRBD2. The CDR3 spans 14 residues. V shed 4 bases, J shed 9 bases, and the junction held 8 bases outside the gene matches. The germline V gene encodes CDR1 KGHSH and CDR2 LQKENI. CDR3 in amino acids: CASSQSGTSFEQFF. The CDR3 DNA is TGTGCCAGCTCACAAAGTGGGACTAGTTTTGAGCAGTTCTTC.

The sample holds many counts of this clonotype. The rearrangement links TRBV7-2 to TRBJ1-5, with a weak D call TRBD1 (5 bases). V gave up 5 bases and J gave up 3 bases, with 11 bases separating them. CDR1 is SGHTA, CDR2 FQGNSA, per germline. The CDR3 sequence is 14 residues long. The CDR3 DNA reads as TGTGCCAGCAGCCTTGGGGGAAACAATCAGCCCCAGCATTTT. It encodes CASSLGGNNQPQHF. The complete variable domain, with remaining parts taken from reference TRBV7-2 and TRBJ1-5, reads GAGVSQSPSNKVTEKGKDVELRCDPISGHTALYWYRQSLGQGLEFLIYFQGNSAPDKSGLPSDRFSAERTGGSVSTLTIQRTQQEDSAVYLCASSLGGNNQPQHFGDGTRLSIL.

CDR3 nucleotides: TGTGCCAGCAGCTCCAACCGACTAGCGGGAACGCTAGAAGAGACCCAGTACTTC. It is translated as CASSSNRLAGTLEETQYF. The rearrangement uses TRBV7-8 and TRBJ2-5; 11 nucleotides agree with TRBD2. Germline CDR1 and CDR2: SGHVS and FQNEAQ. The CDR3 has 18 residues. V shed 4 bases, J shed 3 bases, and the junction held 13 bases outside the gene matches.

The table lists this clonotype with many counts. The chain has TRBV11-2 and TRBJ1-1; no reliable D call. The CDR3 has 14 amino acids. The germline V gene has CDR1 SGHAT and CDR2 FQNNGV. V gave up 4 bases and J gave up 1 base, with 10 bases separating them. CDR3 protein: CASSSLWGNTEAFF. The CDR3 coding sequence is TGTGCCAGCAGCTCCCTGTGGGGGAACACTGAAGCTTTCTTT.

This clonotype showed up many times. The rearrangement joins TRBV12-3 or TRBV12-4 to TRBJ2-3; the match to TRBD2 covers 14 bases. Trimming removed 4 bases from V and 4 bases from J; junction bases left unmatched: 13. The CDR3 sequence is 19 residues long. DNA of the CDR3: TGTGCCAGCAGTTCGGCCCTGACTAGCGGGGGGGGCCGGGCAGATACGCAGTATTTT. This encodes CASSSALTSGGGRADTQYF.

This clonotype was recorded at least ten times. The junction and the germline gene differ at one end; a read error may be behind it. The chain carries TRBV20-1 and TRBJ1-1, with a possible D match to TRBD1 (6 bases). The CDR3 loop spans 13 amino acids. CDR1 is DFQATT, CDR2 SNEGSKA, per germline (reference sequence). In DNA, the CDR3 is TGCAATGCTCCTGACAGGATTAACACTGAAGCTTTCTTT. Its protein is CNAPDRINTEAFF.

This clonotype was recorded many times. This chain joins TRBV30 and TRBJ1-5, with D hard to call. V gave up 0 bases and J gave up 4 bases, with 10 bases separating them. This CDR3 has 14 amino acids. Germline V gene sequence: CDR1 GTSNPN, CDR2 SVGIG (reference sequence). This chain's CDR3 is CAWSVPQLNQPQHF. For the CDR3, the DNA is TGTGCCTGGAGTGTACCACAGCTTAATCAGCCCCAGCATTTT.

The sample holds a few counts of this clonotype. This chain joins TRBV20-1 and TRBJ1-6; no reliable D call. Deletions cut 2 bases from V and 8 bases from J, with 10 bases between. The germline V gene has CDR1 DFQATT and CDR2 SNEGSKA (reference sequence). This CDR3 region has 13 residues. Here the CDR3 DNA reads TGCAGTGCTAGATTTACCGGAGATTCACCCCTCCACTTT. Translation: CSARFTGDSPLHF.

This clonotype has at least ten counts. The chain has TRBV3-1 and TRBJ1-2, with 7 bases that match TRBD1. Germline V CDR1 and CDR2: LGHDT, YNNKEL (reference sequence). The CDR3 consists of 14 residues. Trimming removed 4 bases from V and 6 bases from J; junction bases left unmatched: 8. CDR3 nucleotide sequence: TGTGCCAGCAGCCTATACGCAGGGGGGAATGGCTACACCTTC. Amino acids: CASSLYAGGNGYTF.

The chain links TRBV7-9 to TRBJ2-1; 8 positions agree with TRBD1. Germline CDR1 is SEHNR and CDR2 is FQNEAQ (reference sequence). The V segment lost 5 bases and the J segment 4 bases; nucleotides outside the gene matches: 4. The CDR3 loop spans 14 amino acids. Here the CDR3 DNA reads TGTGCCAGCAGCCGACAGGGGTTTTACAATGAGCAGTTCTTC. Translating it yields CASSRQGFYNEQFF.

The V call is TRBV7-3, the J call TRBJ1-6; unclear D gene. V was trimmed by 3 bases and J by 0 bases, leaving 12 bases between them. Per germline, CDR1 SGHTA and CDR2 FQGTGA. This CDR3 contains 17 residues. The CDR3: CASSFRVTRSYNSPLHF. As DNA, the CDR3 is TGTGCCAGCAGCTTTAGGGTTACGCGCTCCTATAATTCACCCCTCCACTTT.

Many counts were recorded for this clonotype. The chain carries TRBV18 and TRBJ1-2; D remains ambiguous. Germline lookup yields CDR1 KGHSH and CDR2 LQKENI. The CDR3 is 14 residues long. With 3 bases removed from V and 2 bases from J, the gap between germline ends came to 10 bases. This chain's CDR3 is CASSPRTGNYGYTF. In nucleotides, the CDR3 is TGTGCCAGCTCACCTAGGACGGGGAACTATGGCTACACCTTC. Variable domain in full (rest from reference TRBV18 and TRBJ1-2): NAGVMQNPRHLVRRRGQEARLRCSPMKGHSHVYWYRQLPEEGLKFMVYLQKENIIDESGMPKERFSAEFPKEGPSILRIQQVVRGDSAAYFCASSPRTGNYGYTFGSGTRLTVV.